A selection of T cell receptor beta chains follows, all from one sample in a study of long-term antiretroviral therapy in people with HIV. Method: immunoSEQ multiplex PCR; TCRdb's copy keeps in-frame clones and lacks some. Of 32,000 or so clones in the sample, 70% to 90% were seen once. This specimen was unsorted PBMCs, taken 3.2 years before starting antiretroviral therapy. These receptors were collected from a middle-aged man with HIV. Each CDR3 is given without its conserved first and last residue. D genes are given only for firm matches. Clone size is given for some rows only: seen once, a few or many times, or a class if the clone is expanded.

v_gene,d_gene,j_gene,abundance,CDR3aa
TRBV9,.,TRBJ1-5,.,ASSVDGASPQH
TRBV14,.,TRBJ1-6,.,ASSQDLPLGTARPLH
TRBV19,.,TRBJ1-5,.,ASSIRAQPQH
TRBV28,.,TRBJ1-1,.,ASTKAGAVEAF
TRBV28,.,TRBJ1-1,.,ASSYRGEMTNTEAF
TRBV7-2,.,TRBJ1-1,.,ASSVQGSTEAF
TRBV5-1,TRBD2,TRBJ2-1,.,ASSLEASGEQF
TRBV7-2,.,TRBJ1-2,once,ASSFDRRNGYT
TRBV5-5,.,TRBJ2-7,.,ASSFAAGAIDEQY
TRBV7-7,.,TRBJ2-7,.,ASSLNQEAVNEQY
TRBV20-1,.,TRBJ1-2,.,SAREPRGYT
TRBV21-1,.,TRBJ1-1,.,ASSKGGGPEAF
TRBV27,.,TRBJ1-4,.,ASSFSPTTNEKLF
TRBV10-3,.,TRBJ1-2,.,AIQASSGGYT
TRBV15,.,TRBJ2-1,.,ATRRMRGTNEQF
TRBV27,TRBD1,TRBJ2-7,.,ASSSIGQVYEQY
TRBV4-2,TRBD1,TRBJ2-5,.,ASSPNPGQGSETQY
TRBV5-1,.,TRBJ2-2,.,ASTSPGRGNTGELF
TRBV4-2,.,TRBJ2-1,.,ASSQDRIEQF
TRBV5-1,TRBD1,TRBJ2-7,.,ASSLGWGQGGREQY
TRBV5-1,TRBD1,TRBJ2-7,.,ASSLVDRGAYEQY
TRBV5-1,TRBD1,TRBJ1-1,.,ASSRTGVNTEAF
TRBV6-5,TRBD1,TRBJ2-1,.,ASSITGGSYNEQF
TRBV18,.,TRBJ1-6,.,ASSVGGLTNSPLH
TRBV18,.,TRBJ2-5,.,ASSRGFQETQY
TRBV4-1,.,TRBJ1-6,.,ASSQGGRGGISPLH
TRBV6-5,TRBD2,TRBJ2-1,.,ASSRLALHTNEQF
TRBV6-5,.,TRBJ2-3,.,ASSSWARGTDTQY
TRBV27,.,TRBJ2-7,once,ASSLLGGISEQY
TRBV7-2,TRBD1,TRBJ1-2,.,ASSLRGQGFYGYT
TRBV19,TRBD1,TRBJ2-3,.,ASSGAAGGSTDTQY
TRBV11-2,TRBD1,TRBJ1-1,once,ASSQGQYTEAF
TRBV4-1,.,TRBJ1-2,.,ASSQDREDGYT
TRBV5-1,.,TRBJ2-6,once,ASSRDSSGANVLT
TRBV5-1,.,TRBJ2-2,.,ASSHGTGESTGELF